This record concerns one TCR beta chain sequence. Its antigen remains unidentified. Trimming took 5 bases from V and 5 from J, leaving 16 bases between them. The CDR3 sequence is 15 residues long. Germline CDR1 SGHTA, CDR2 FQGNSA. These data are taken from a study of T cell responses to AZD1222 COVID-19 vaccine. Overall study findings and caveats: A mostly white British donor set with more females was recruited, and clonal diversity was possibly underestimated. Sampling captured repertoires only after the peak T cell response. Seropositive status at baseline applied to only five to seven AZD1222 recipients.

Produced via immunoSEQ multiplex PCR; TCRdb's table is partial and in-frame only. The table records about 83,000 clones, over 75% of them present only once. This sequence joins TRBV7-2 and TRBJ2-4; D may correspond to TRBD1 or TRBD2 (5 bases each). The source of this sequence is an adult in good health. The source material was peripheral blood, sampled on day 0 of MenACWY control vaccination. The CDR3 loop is CASSQSGARENIQYF. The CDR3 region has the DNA TGTGCCAGCAGCCAGTCCGGGGCAAGAGAAAACATTCAGTACTTC.